Sequencing of this T cell receptor beta chain was carried out in a study of blood T cell repertoires in COVID-19. TCRdb's table, derived via immunoSEQ multiplex PCR, lists solely in-frame clones and lacks some. The sample yields fewer than 300,000 clones, approximately 89% seen once. In this sample, this clone turned up once. This CDR3 has 16 residues. The V segment lost 0 bases and the J segment 2 bases; nucleotides outside the gene matches: 4. From germline, CDR1 is SGHRS and CDR2 YFSETQ. The sequencing input was PBMCs or T cells enriched from blood (not recorded which). The J gene is TRBJ2-3, the V gene TRBV5-1, with 9 positions matching TRBD2. This clonotype was obtained from a woman in her thirties or forties with acute COVID-19. CDR3 in amino acids: CASSLGLAAATDTQYF. The CDR3 coding sequence is TGCGCCAGCAGCTTGGGACTAGCGGCCGCCACAGATACGCAGTATTTT. Using reference TRBV5-1 and TRBJ2-3 for the parts outside the CDR3, the full variable domain is KAGVTQTPRYLIKTRGQQVTLSCSPISGHRSVSWYQQTPGQGLQFLFEYFSETQRNKGNFPGRFSGRQFSNSRSEMNVSTLELGDSALYLCASSLGLAAATDTQYFGPGTRLTVL.